The 24 T cell receptor beta chains in this list originate from one sample, sequenced in a study of control samples from healthy donors and cancer patients. Profiled with immunoSEQ multiplex PCR; TCRdb holds only in-frame clones, not every one. The sample carries about 140,000 clones, about 90% recorded once. Specimen: blood. These receptors all stem from a man younger than 35 in good health.

The chain carries TRBV6-5 and TRBJ1-2; 7 nucleotides line up with TRBD1. V lost 5 bases and J lost 8; bases outside the gene matches: 8. CDR1 and CDR2 from the germline V gene are MNHEY and SVGAGI. CDR3 length equals 13 residues. The CDR3 DNA sequence: TGTGCCAGCAGTCCCGACAGGGCTCGCGGCTACACCTTC. This encodes CASSPDRARGYTF.

The V and J genes are TRBV14 and TRBJ1-2, with D maybe TRBD1 (5 bases). The length of the CDR3 is 12 residues. Germline lookup yields CDR1 SGHDN and CDR2 FVKESK. V was clipped by 4 bases and J by 8 bases, with 11 bases between them. CDR3 in DNA: TGTGCCAGCAGCCTCGGAGGGGAAGGCTACACCTTC. It codes for CASSLGGEGYTF.

The V gene is TRBV5-1, the J gene TRBJ1-1; D perhaps matches TRBD1 (5 bases). Germline CDR1 and CDR2: SGHRS and YFSETQ. CDR3 size: 16 residues. V dropped 1 base and J dropped 0 bases, with 13 bases sitting between them. The CDR3 protein is CASSLYVQVLNTEAFF. The CDR3 region has the DNA TGCGCCAGCAGCTTGTATGTACAGGTCTTGAACACTGAAGCTTTCTTT.

The chain combines TRBV10-3 with TRBJ2-1, with TRBD2 matching 16 bases. CDR1 and CDR2 from the germline V gene are ENHRY and SYGVKD. The V segment lost 4 bases and the J segment 7 bases; nucleotides outside the gene matches: 19. The CDR3 runs 21 residues. The CDR3 reads CAISVSSTPGTSGGAANEQFF. The CDR3 DNA follows: TGTGCCATCAGTGTTTCATCTACCCCCGGGACTAGCGGGGGGGCGGCTAATGAGCAGTTCTTC.

This sequence joins TRBV4-3 and TRBJ1-2; 9 positions agree with TRBD1. This CDR3 is built from 15 residues. Germline V gene sequence: CDR1 LGHNA, CDR2 YSLEER. Trimming cost V 4 bases and J 8 bases; bases outside gene matches: 11. CDR3 amino acids: CASSLDRGGFGGYTF. The CDR3, as DNA: TGCGCCAGCAGCCTGGACAGGGGTGGTTTTGGAGGCTACACCTTC.

V and J are TRBV23-1 and TRBJ2-7; 7 bases fit TRBD2. TRBV23-1 is sorted into the ORF group, with uncertain function. V dropped 2 bases and J dropped 3; count of bases not matched to a gene: 10. This CDR3 comprises 16 residues. The CDR3 here is CASSQSTRGNRYEQYF. The CDR3 DNA reads as TGCGCCAGCAGTCAAAGTACGCGGGGGAACCGCTACGAGCAGTACTTC.

The chain uses TRBV6-2 or TRBV6-3 and TRBJ2-7, with 7 nucleotides matching TRBD2. V shed 1 base, J shed 1 base, and the junction held 7 bases outside the gene matches. Looked up from germline, CDR1 is MNHEY and CDR2 is SVGEGT. This CDR3 is built from 16 residues. CDR3: CASSYYPSGNSYEQYF. DNA of the CDR3: TGTGCCAGCAGTTACTACCCTAGCGGCAATTCCTACGAGCAGTACTTC.

The rearrangement links TRBV5-6 to TRBJ1-5; TRBD1 might be the D (6 bases). The CDR3 is 13 amino acids. Germline V CDR1 and CDR2: SGHDT, YYEEEE. V gave up 8 bases and J gave up 4 bases, with 13 bases separating them. The chain's CDR3 is CASTSGVNQPQHF. The DNA of the CDR3 is TGTGCCAGTACCTCAGGGGTTAATCAGCCCCAGCATTTT.

The chain links TRBV27 to TRBJ2-7; TRBD1 aligns across 8 bases. Unmatched junction bases numbered 3, after V lost 5 bases and J lost 3 bases. The germline gives CDR1 MNHEY, CDR2 SMNVEV (reference sequence). This CDR3 has 13 residues. The CDR3 DNA reads TGTGCCAGCAGTAGCGGACAGGGCTACGAGCAGTACTTC. This codes for CASSSGQGYEQYF.

This sequence joins TRBV6-1 and TRBJ2-7; the D gene is possibly TRBD1 (5 bases). This CDR3 region has 12 residues. CDR1 is MNHNS and CDR2 is SASEGT in the germline V gene. The chain's CDR3 is CASSELQGEPTV. The CDR3 bases are TGTGCCAGCAGTGAGTTGCAGGGCGAGCCGACCGTC.

The CDR3 bases are TGCGCCAGCAGCTTGGATGGGGGGAGCGGGCACGGAAACACCATATATTTT. It yields the protein CASSLDGGSGHGNTIYF. This sequence joins TRBV5-1 and TRBJ1-3; D may be TRBD1 (5 bases). The CDR3 length is 17 residues. Germline values: CDR1 SGHRS, CDR2 YFSETQ. V shed 0 bases and J shed 4 bases, with 17 bases lying between them.

The genes are TRBV5-4 and TRBJ2-7, with TRBD1 as a possible D gene (7 bases). Germline CDR1 and CDR2: SGHNT and YYREEE (reference sequence). The CDR3 extends over 14 amino acids. Between the trimmed V and J ends, which lost 0 bases and 3 bases, there was a span of 10 bases. The CDR3 region is CASSLDQGGYEQYF. In nucleotides, the CDR3 is TGTGCCAGCAGCTTGGACCAGGGGGGCTACGAGCAGTACTTC.

The V call is TRBV4-2, the J call TRBJ2-3, with D unresolved. Trimming cost V 2 bases and J 0 bases, with 15 bases left between them. Germline V gene data show CDR1 as LGHNA and CDR2 as YNFKEQ. The CDR3 has 17 amino acids. The CDR3 sequence: CASSQNPRVLSTDTQYF. CDR3 DNA sequence: TGTGCCAGCAGCCAAAATCCCCGGGTGCTTAGCACAGATACGCAGTATTTT.

V usage is TRBV19 and J usage is TRBJ1-6; D is unclear. Germline values: CDR1 LNHDA, CDR2 SQIVND (reference sequence). This CDR3 region has 15 residues. The V end lost 1 base, the J end lost 7 bases, and 11 bases lay between the germline ends. The CDR3, as DNA: TGTGCCAGTAGTATAGCGGGTACGGGGAATTCACCCCTCCACTTT. Amino acids: CASSIAGTGNSPLHF. Variable domain in full (rest from reference TRBV19 and TRBJ1-6): DGGITQSPKYLFRKEGQNVTLSCEQNLNHDAMYWYRQDPGQGLRLIYYSQIVNDFQKGDIAEGYSVSREKKESFPLTVTSAQKNPTAFYLCASSIAGTGNSPLHFGNGTRLTVT.

The CDR3 is CASSQRRAGRESTNEKLFF. In DNA form, the CDR3 reads TGCGCCAGCAGCCAACGGAGGGCAGGGAGGGAGTCGACTAATGAAAAACTGTTTTTT. The rearrangement links TRBV4-3 to TRBJ1-4; perhaps TRBD1 as D (5 bases). V was clipped by 2 bases and J by 2 bases, with 21 bases between them. Per germline, CDR1 LGHNA and CDR2 YSLEER. This CDR3 is built from 19 residues.

The rearrangement links TRBV7-8 to TRBJ1-1; D is ambiguous. From germline, CDR1 is SGHVS and CDR2 FQNEAQ. This CDR3 spans 14 amino acids. Between the trimmed V and J ends, which lost 2 bases and 6 bases, there was a span of 13 bases. The CDR3: CASSLFSETPEAFF. The DNA for the CDR3 is TGTGCCAGCAGCTTATTTTCAGAAACCCCTGAAGCTTTCTTT.

V is TRBV7-3 and J is TRBJ2-1; D may match TRBD1 or TRBD2 (5 bases each). Germline V gene data show CDR1 as SGHTA and CDR2 as FQGTGA. The CDR3 has 13 amino acids. V dropped 5 bases and J dropped 9 bases, with 14 bases sitting between them. DNA for the CDR3: TGTGCCAGCAGCCCCCATGGGGGTGGTGAGCAGTTCTTC. This gives the protein CASSPHGGGEQFF.

The chain uses TRBV4-1 and TRBJ1-1; a weak D match, TRBD1 (6 bases). V gave up 4 bases and J gave up 1 base, with 13 bases separating them. The length of the CDR3 is 15 residues. Per germline, CDR1 MGHRA and CDR2 YSYEKL. The CDR3 region is CASSRSRGQNTEAFF. In nucleotides, the CDR3 is TGCGCCAGCAGCCGGAGTCGGGGACAGAACACTGAAGCTTTCTTT.

This sequence joins TRBV7-9 and TRBJ2-7; 10 nucleotides line up with TRBD1. The CDR3 is made up of 18 amino acids. Germline CDR1 SEHNR, CDR2 FQNEAQ (reference sequence). J was trimmed by 5 bases and V by 6 bases; bases with no gene match: 19. CDR3 DNA: TGTGCCAGCAGGCTCCAGTCGGCGAGGGGACAGGGGAAAAACGAGCAGTACTTC. Translating gives CASRLQSARGQGKNEQYF.

This clone has more than one count but fewer than ten. The sample has other DNA sequences that encode this CDR3 too. This chain joins TRBV5-1 and TRBJ1-2; D unresolved. V gave up 1 base and J gave up 7 bases, with 11 bases separating them. CDR1 is SGHRS, CDR2 YFSETQ, per germline. This CDR3 has 13 residues. CDR3 coding DNA: TGCGCCAGCAGCTTGAGTCCGGGGTCTGGCTACACCTTC. Its translation: CASSLSPGSGYTF.

The CDR3 is CASKNDRTYNEQFF. The CDR3 region has the DNA TGTGCCAGCAAAAATGACAGGACCTACAATGAGCAGTTCTTC. This sequence joins TRBV6-5 and TRBJ2-1; tentatively, D is TRBD1 (6 bases). With 7 bases removed from V and 2 bases from J, the gap between germline ends came to 12 bases. The CDR3 extends over 14 amino acids. Germline lookup yields CDR1 MNHEY and CDR2 SVGAGI.

This chain links TRBV4-1 with TRBJ2-1; D may be TRBD1 (5 bases). Trimming pared 1 base from V and 5 bases from J, leaving 12 bases between. The CDR3 is made up of 15 amino acids. CDR1 and CDR2 from the germline V gene are MGHRA and YSYEKL. The CDR3 sequence: CASSQGQGYDNEQFF. The CDR3 region has the DNA TGCGCCAGCAGCCAAGGCCAGGGTTACGACAATGAGCAGTTCTTC.

The rearrangement links TRBV7-9 to TRBJ2-7; possible D gene TRBD1, 6 bases. The germline CDR1 and CDR2 sequences are SEHNR and FQNEAQ (reference sequence). V was pared by 3 bases and J by 4 bases, with 10 bases between. CDR3 size: 13 residues. In DNA form, the CDR3 reads TGTGCCAGCAGCTTTGCAGGGGAATACGAGCAGTACTTC. Translation: CASSFAGEYEQYF.

CDR3 region: CASSEAGRGRLRSSYNEQFF. CDR3 nucleotide sequence: TGTGCCAGCAGTGAAGCTGGCAGGGGGCGCCTCAGAAGCTCCTACAATGAGCAGTTCTTC. V usage is TRBV6-1 and J usage is TRBJ2-1; 8 bases line up with TRBD1. The CDR3 covers 20 residues. Germline V CDR1 and CDR2: MNHNS, SASEGT. With V trimmed by 0 bases and J by 0 bases, 13 bases remained unmatched.